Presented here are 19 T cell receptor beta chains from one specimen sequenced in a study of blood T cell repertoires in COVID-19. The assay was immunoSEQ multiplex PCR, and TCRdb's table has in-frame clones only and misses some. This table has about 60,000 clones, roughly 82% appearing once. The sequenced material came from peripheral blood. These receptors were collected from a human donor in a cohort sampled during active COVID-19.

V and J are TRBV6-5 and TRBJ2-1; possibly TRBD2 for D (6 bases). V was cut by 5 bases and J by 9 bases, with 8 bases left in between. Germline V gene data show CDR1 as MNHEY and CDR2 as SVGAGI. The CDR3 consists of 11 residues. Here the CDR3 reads CASSTSSEQFF. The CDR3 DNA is TGTGCCAGCAGTACTAGCAGTGAGCAGTTCTTC.

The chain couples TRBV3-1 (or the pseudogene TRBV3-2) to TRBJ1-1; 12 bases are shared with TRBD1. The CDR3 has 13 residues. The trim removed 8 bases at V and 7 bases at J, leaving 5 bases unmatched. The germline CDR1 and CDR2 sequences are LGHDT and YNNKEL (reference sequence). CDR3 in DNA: TGTGCCAGCGCGGGACAGGGGGCGTTTGAAGCTTTCTTT. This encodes CASAGQGAFEAFF.

CDR3: CASSLLVGGNEQFF. CDR3 nucleotide sequence: TGTGCCAGCAGCTTGTTGGTCGGGGGAAATGAGCAGTTCTTC. This sequence joins TRBV5-5 and TRBJ2-1, with TRBD2 as a possible D gene (6 bases). From germline, CDR1 is SGHKS and CDR2 YYEKEE (reference sequence). The CDR3 totals 14 residues. V was trimmed by 1 base and J by 7 bases, leaving 12 bases between them.

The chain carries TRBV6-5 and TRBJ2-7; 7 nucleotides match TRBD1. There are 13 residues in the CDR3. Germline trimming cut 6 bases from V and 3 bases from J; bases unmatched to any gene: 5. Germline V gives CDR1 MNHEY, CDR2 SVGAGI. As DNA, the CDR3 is TGTGCCAGCAGGGACAGGAGTCTCTACGAGCAGTACTTC. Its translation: CASRDRSLYEQYF.

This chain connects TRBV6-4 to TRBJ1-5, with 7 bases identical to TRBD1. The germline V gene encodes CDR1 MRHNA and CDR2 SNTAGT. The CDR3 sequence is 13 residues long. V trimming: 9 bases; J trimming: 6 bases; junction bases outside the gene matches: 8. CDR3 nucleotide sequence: TGTGCCAGACCTACAGGGGAAGGTCAGCCCCAGCATTTT. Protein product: CARPTGEGQPQHF.

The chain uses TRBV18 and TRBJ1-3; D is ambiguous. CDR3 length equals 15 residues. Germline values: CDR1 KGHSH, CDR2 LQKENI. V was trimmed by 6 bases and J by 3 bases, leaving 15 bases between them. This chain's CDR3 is CASSETPGNGNTIYF. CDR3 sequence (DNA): TGTGCCAGCTCCGAGACCCCGGGGAATGGAAACACCATATATTTT.

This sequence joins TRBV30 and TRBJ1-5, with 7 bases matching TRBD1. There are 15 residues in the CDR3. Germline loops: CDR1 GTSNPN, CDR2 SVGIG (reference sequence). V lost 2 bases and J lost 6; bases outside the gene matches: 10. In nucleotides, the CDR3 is TGTGCCTGGAGTAGGGCGCAGGGGGTTGTTCAGCCCCAGCATTTT. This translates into CAWSRAQGVVQPQHF.

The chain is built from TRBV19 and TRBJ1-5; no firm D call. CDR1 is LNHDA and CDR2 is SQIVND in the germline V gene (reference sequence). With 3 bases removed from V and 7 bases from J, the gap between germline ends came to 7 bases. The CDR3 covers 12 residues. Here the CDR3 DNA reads TGTGCCAGTAGTATCGTTGGCCAGCCCCAGCATTTT. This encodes CASSIVGQPQHF.

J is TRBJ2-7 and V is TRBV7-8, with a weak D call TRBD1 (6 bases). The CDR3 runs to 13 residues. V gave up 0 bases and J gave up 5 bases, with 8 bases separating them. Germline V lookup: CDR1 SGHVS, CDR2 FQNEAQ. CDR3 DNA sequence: TGTGCCAGCAGCTTAGCCCCAGGGGACGAGCAGTACTTC. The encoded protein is CASSLAPGDEQYF.

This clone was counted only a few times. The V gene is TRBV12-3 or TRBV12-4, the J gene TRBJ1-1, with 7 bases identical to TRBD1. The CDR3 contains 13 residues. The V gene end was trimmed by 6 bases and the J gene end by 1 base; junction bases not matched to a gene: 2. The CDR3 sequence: CASRDRKNTEAFF. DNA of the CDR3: TGTGCCAGCAGGGACAGGAAGAACACTGAAGCTTTCTTT.

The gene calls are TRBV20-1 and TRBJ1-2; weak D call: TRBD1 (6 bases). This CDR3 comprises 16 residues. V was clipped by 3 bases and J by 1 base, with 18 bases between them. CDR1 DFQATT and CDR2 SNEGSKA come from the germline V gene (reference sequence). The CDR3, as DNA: TGCAGTGCTAGTCCATTTCCAGGGGCAAATAACTATGGCTACACCTTC. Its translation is CSASPFPGANNYGYTF.

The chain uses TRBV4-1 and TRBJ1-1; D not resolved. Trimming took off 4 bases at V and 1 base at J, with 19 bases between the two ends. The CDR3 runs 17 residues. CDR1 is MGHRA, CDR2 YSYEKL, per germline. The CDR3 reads CASSLNVWQVSNTEAFF. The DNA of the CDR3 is TGCGCCAGCAGCCTTAACGTGTGGCAGGTATCGAACACTGAAGCTTTCTTT.

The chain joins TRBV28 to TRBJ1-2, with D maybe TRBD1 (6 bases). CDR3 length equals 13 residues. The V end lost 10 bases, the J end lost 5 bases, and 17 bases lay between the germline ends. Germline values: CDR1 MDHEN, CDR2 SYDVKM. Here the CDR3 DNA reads TGTGCCATGACAGGAAAAACGGGATATGGCTACACCTTC. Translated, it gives CAMTGKTGYGYTF.

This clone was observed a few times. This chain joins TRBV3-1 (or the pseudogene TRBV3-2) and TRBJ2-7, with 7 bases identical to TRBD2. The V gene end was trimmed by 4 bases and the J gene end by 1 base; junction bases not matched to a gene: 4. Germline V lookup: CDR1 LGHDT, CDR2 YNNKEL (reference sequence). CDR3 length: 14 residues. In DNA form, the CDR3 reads TGTGCCAGCAGCCGGGGGGGGACTTCCTACGAGCAGTACTTC. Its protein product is CASSRGGTSYEQYF.

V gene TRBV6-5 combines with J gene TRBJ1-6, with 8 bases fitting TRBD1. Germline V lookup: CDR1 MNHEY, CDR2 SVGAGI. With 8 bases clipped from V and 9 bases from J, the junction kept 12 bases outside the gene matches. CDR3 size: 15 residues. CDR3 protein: CASSLLDRGSSPLHF. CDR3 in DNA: TGTGCCAGCTCACTACTCGACAGGGGTAGTTCACCCCTCCACTTT.

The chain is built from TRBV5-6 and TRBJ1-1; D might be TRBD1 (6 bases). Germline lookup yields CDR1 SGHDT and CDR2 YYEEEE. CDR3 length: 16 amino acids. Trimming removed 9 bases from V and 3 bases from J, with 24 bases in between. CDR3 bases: TGTGCCACCAACCCCGGGGGGGCATGGGTAGACACTGAAGCTTTCTTT. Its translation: CATNPGGAWVDTEAFF.

CDR3 residues: CASSRGLGATNEKLFF. CDR3 nucleotides: TGTGCCAGCAGCCGCGGGTTGGGAGCAACTAATGAAAAACTGTTTTTT. This chain connects TRBV5-4 to TRBJ1-4, with no clear D. Trimming stripped 4 bases from V and 0 bases from J, with 13 bases between. Germline assignment: CDR1 SGHNT and CDR2 YYREEE (reference sequence). The CDR3 totals 16 residues.

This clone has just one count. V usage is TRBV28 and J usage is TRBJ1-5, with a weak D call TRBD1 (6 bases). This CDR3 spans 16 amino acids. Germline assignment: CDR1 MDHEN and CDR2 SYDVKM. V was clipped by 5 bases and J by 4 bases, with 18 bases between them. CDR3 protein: CASSKSSGGANQPQHF. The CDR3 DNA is TGTGCCAGCAGTAAATCTTCGGGGGGCGCGAATCAGCCCCAGCATTTT.

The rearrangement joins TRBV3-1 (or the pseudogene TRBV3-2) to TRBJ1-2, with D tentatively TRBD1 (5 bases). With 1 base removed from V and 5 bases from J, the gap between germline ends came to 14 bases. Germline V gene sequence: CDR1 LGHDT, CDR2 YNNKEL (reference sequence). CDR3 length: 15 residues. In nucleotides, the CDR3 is TGTGCCAGCAGCCAAGCCGCGTCGGGGGGTTATGGCTACACCTTC. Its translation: CASSQAASGGYGYTF.